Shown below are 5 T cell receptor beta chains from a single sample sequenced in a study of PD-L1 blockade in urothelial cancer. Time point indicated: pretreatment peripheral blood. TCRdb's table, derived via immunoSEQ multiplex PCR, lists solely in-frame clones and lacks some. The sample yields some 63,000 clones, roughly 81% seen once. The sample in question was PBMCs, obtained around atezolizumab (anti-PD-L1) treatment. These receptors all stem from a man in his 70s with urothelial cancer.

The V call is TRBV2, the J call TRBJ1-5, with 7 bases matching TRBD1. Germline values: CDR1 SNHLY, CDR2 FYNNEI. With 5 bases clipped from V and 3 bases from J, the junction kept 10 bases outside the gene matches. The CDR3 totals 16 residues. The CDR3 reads CASSSFGQAINQPQHF. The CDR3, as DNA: TGTGCCAGCAGTTCCTTTGGACAGGCCATCAATCAGCCCCAGCATTTT.

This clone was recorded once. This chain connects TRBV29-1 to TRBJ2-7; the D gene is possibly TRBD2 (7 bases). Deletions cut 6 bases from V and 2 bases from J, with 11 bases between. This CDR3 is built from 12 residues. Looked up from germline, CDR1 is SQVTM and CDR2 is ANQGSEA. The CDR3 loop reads CSVREGAYEQYF. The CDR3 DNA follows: TGCAGCGTAAGGGAGGGGGCCTACGAGCAGTACTTC.

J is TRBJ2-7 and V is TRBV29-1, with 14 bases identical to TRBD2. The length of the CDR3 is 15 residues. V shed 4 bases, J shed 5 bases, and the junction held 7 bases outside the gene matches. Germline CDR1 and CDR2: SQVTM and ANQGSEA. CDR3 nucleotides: TGCAGCGTTGGCCTTGGGACTAGCGGGAGCGACGAGCAGTACTTC. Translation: CSVGLGTSGSDEQYF.

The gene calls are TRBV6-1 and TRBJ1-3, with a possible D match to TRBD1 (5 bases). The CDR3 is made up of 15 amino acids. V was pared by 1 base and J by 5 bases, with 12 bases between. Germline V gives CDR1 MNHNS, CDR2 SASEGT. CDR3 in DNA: TGTGCCAGCAGTGAAGGTTCCCAGGGAAGAAACACCATATATTTT. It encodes CASSEGSQGRNTIYF.

CDR3 sequence: CASSSSRGEQGQETQYF. DNA for the CDR3: TGTGCCAGCAGTTCCTCCCGGGGGGAACAGGGTCAAGAGACCCAGTACTTC. V and J are TRBV25-1 and TRBJ2-5; D perhaps matches TRBD2 (7 bases). This CDR3 is 17 amino acids long. CDR1 is MGHDK and CDR2 is SYGVNS in the germline V gene. V dropped 5 bases and J dropped 2 bases, with 21 bases sitting between them.